This TCR beta chain was observed in a study of blood T cells in healthy people across ages. Study-level points and caveats: Older age went with lower TCR beta diversity per million T cells, in a roughly linear way. A strong correlation between TCR beta diversity and naive T cell percentage was seen.

From germline, CDR1 is SGHTA and CDR2 FQGNSA. The CDR3 runs to 15 residues. V lost 0 bases to trimming and J lost 1 base, with 9 bases between them. As to this clonotype: Its specificity is unknown.

Combining a sample-barcoded 5' primer with a J-beta primer mix, a second PCR ran for about 6 to 11 cycles. A template-switch adaptor with 12 random nucleotides tagged each cDNA molecule. TCRdb called the 5' RACE reads again in MiXCR, with one record for every CDR3 protein. The sample lists 700,000 to 800,000 distinct CDR3 sequences; roughly 47% were seen once. Every participating donor contributed roughly 11 milliliters of peripheral blood through a draw. The source is an older woman in good health. Sequencing input: blood. The chain joins TRBV7-2 to TRBJ1-1, with D possibly TRBD1 on 5 matching bases. This CDR3 reads CASSLAAGWNTEAFF. In DNA, the CDR3 is TGTGCCAGCAGCTTAGCGGCAGGGTGGAACACTGAAGCTTTCTTT.